This TCR beta chain was sequenced during a study of cytomegalovirus exposure and HLA in healthy donors (dated by TCRdb to 2015 to 2018). Looking at the study overall: According to a later analysis, the 120 validation repertoires were produced on the same platform as the roughly 600 repertoires of the first cohort. The study aimed to test whether cataloging public T cell receptors could reveal signatures of past pathogen exposure. Along with the approximately 650-subject first cohort, a separate validation cohort of over 90 different subjects was used. High-throughput TCR immunosequencing, statistical association of individual TCRs with disease status, and machine learning were combined to predict cytomegalovirus infection status. Broad study findings and their caveats: A later analysis lacked HLA typing for the validation cohort, so it scored co-occurrence in that cohort across all 110 or so repertoires. Cytomegalovirus status was reported to be diagnosed by the classifier with high specificity and sensitivity in both the original and validation cohorts. According to the authors, the approach could potentially be generalized to other disease states and immunological phenotypes. A total of 164 TCR beta chains were listed by the study as associated with cytomegalovirus. In vitro tests confirmed that a few of the cytomegalovirus-associated TCR beta chains recognize cytomegalovirus antigens. Of the cluster scores, 85% to 95% were above 0 in a later analysis, which found that TCRs clustered in the first cohort also tended to co-occur in the roughly 130 validation repertoires. While some public TCRs were present in many individuals, most TCR sequences turned up only very rarely across donors.

Between the V and J ends, shortened by 5 bases and 5 bases respectively, the junction contains 16 bases. CDR3 length: 15 amino acids, cysteine to phenylalanine. Only the CDR3 part of the read is kept: 45 bases, read in frame from the first base. CDR1 LNHNV and CDR2 YYDKDF are derived from the germline V gene (reference sequence). To prepare the library, the immunoSEQ multiplex PCR assay was applied. Under the source paper's analysis protocol: A statistical classification framework was developed to diagnose cytomegalovirus status using the catalog of TCR beta chain sequences. Drawn from immuneACCESS, this table holds only the in-frame rearrangements with V and J called that TCRdb kept. Clones are partly lost; checked studies trace under half to an unresolved V gene and leave the rest unexplained. The D gene and trimming were derived from the DNA, and the V and J assignments and clone size from that table. This sample lists 150,000 to 180,000 clones; about 86% were detected once. About 1.9% of the sample lies in the top ten.

A word on this clone: This clone's antigen is unknown. Per-nucleotide qualities are absent, and no much larger clonotype sits a single base away.

Separate from the roughly 630-subject first cohort, the validation cohort of roughly 110 subjects was the group to which the donors belonged. The chain is assembled from TRBV15 and TRBJ2-4; a weak D assignment points to TRBD1 (6 bases agree). Sequences were obtained from PBMCs. This clonotype was sampled from a human donor in good health. The DNA is as follows: TGTGCCACCAGCGAGGGGGTGGTTAATCAAAACATTCAGTACTTC. It specifies CATSEGVVNQNIQYF.